This entry is about one TCR beta chain. Antigen: not known. This entry belongs to a study of cytomegalovirus exposure and HLA in healthy donors. Broader study findings: In a later analysis, at a false discovery rate of 0.05, roughly 17,000 TCR beta sequences matched HLA alleles. Evidence from a later analysis indicated that most CMV-associated TCR beta chains looked HLA-restricted.

Trimming took off 7 bases at V and 3 bases at J, with 13 bases between the two ends. Germline V gives CDR1 LNHDA, CDR2 SQIVND (reference sequence). The CDR3 runs 14 residues. PCR primers comprised 60 Vbeta and 13 Jbeta primers. Assay used: immunoSEQ multiplex PCR; TCRdb lists only in-frame clones, some missing. The table lists about 160,000 clones. This clonotype was obtained from a woman aged 60-75 years in good health and CMV-seronegative. Sequenced: PBMCs. This chain links TRBV19 with TRBJ1-5, with D uncertain. Written as DNA, the CDR3 is TGTGCCAGTAAAAATAGTGCCCTCAATCAGCCCCAGCATTTT. Protein: CASKNSALNQPQHF.